The 29 T cell receptor beta chains reported below all come from one sample, sequenced in a study of shared T cell receptors in the human thymus. Profiling relied on immunoSEQ multiplex PCR, and the TCRdb table lists in-frame clones only, not all of them. The sample consists of approximately 580,000 clones, approximately 78% of them appearing once. The same data also contributed to another study, on human thymus T cells.

Sequenced input: thymocytes. These receptors originate from a boy younger than two with a congenital heart defect.

CDR3 amino acids: CASRADRADTGELFF. CDR3 coding DNA: TGTGCCAGCAGAGCCGACAGGGCGGACACCGGGGAGCTGTTTTTT. The V gene is TRBV11-2, the J gene TRBJ2-2; TRBD1 matches at 7 bases. Trimming removed 6 bases from V and 3 bases from J; junction bases left unmatched: 7. This CDR3 spans 15 amino acids. Germline CDR1 and CDR2: SGHAT and FQNNGV.

The V gene is TRBV7-2, the J gene TRBJ2-2; 9 positions agree with TRBD2. Germline-derived CDR1 and CDR2 are SGHTA and FQGNSA. CDR3 length: 15 amino acids. The J segment lost 5 bases and the V segment lost 2 bases, leaving 3 bases of the junction unmatched. The CDR3 nucleotides are TGTGCCAGCAGCTTACTAGCGGGATATACCGGGGAGCTGTTTTTT. Protein: CASSLLAGYTGELFF. The full variable domain, its missing parts supplied by reference TRBV7-2 and TRBJ2-2, is GAGVSQSPSNKVTEKGKDVELRCDPISGHTALYWYRQSLGQGLEFLIYFQGNSAPDKSGLPSDRFSAERTGGSVSTLTIQRTQQEDSAVYLCASSLLAGYTGELFFGEGSRLTVL.

The chain has TRBV4-3 and TRBJ2-4; 7 positions agree with TRBD1. The germline V gene has CDR1 LGHNA and CDR2 YSLEER. This CDR3 has 20 amino acids. V was pared by 0 bases and J by 0 bases, with 14 bases of the junction left unmatched. For the CDR3, the DNA is TGCGCCAGCAGCCAAGAACTCCTATACCACAGGGGTCTAGCCAAAAACATTCAGTACTTC. Residues: CASSQELLYHRGLAKNIQYF.

The chain couples TRBV19 to TRBJ1-5, with D possibly being TRBD1 (6 bases). V was trimmed by 5 bases and J by 6 bases, leaving 17 bases between them. The length of the CDR3 is 15 residues. Germline lookup yields CDR1 LNHDA and CDR2 SQIVND (reference sequence). The CDR3, as DNA: TGTGCCAGTAGTTACGGTTACAGGGTGGCTCAGCCCCAGCATTTT. It encodes CASSYGYRVAQPQHF.

CDR3 residues: CASSQESSGVAYEQYF. DNA of the CDR3: TGCGCCAGCAGCCAAGAAAGTAGCGGGGTCGCCTACGAGCAGTACTTC. The chain carries TRBV4-3 and TRBJ2-7; 8 nucleotides agree with TRBD2. Losses at the gene ends were 0 bases for V and 2 bases for J; bases not matched to a gene: 6. The CDR3 extends over 16 amino acids. CDR1 and CDR2 from the germline V gene are LGHNA and YSLEER.

The chain carries TRBV11-1 and TRBJ1-3; 7 bases are a match to TRBD1. With V trimmed by 5 bases and J by 7 bases, 17 bases remained unmatched. CDR3 length: 17 amino acids. The germline V gene has CDR1 SGHAT and CDR2 FQDESV (reference sequence). The CDR3 DNA sequence: TGTGCCAGCAGCCCATCCCGCGAGACAGGGTATCGGAACACCATATATTTT. Its protein is CASSPSRETGYRNTIYF.

The chain combines TRBV7-8 with TRBJ2-3, with 9 bases matching TRBD1. From germline, CDR1 is SGHVS and CDR2 FQNEAQ. V lost 3 bases to trimming and J lost 5 bases; unmatched junction nucleotides: 27. CDR3 length equals 22 residues. The DNA of the CDR3 is TGTGCCAGCAGCTTCCCGGAGGGACAGGGACAGGAGGTACTAGTAAGGATAGATACGCAGTATTTT. Encoded protein: CASSFPEGQGQEVLVRIDTQYF.

The rearrangement links TRBV27 to TRBJ1-5, with 11 bases identical to TRBD1. V trimming: 5 bases; J trimming: 7 bases; junction bases outside the gene matches: 13. This CDR3 is 17 amino acids long. Per germline, CDR1 MNHEY and CDR2 SMNVEV (reference sequence). CDR3 region: CASSAGQGGPMRQPQHF. The CDR3 nucleotides are TGTGCCAGCAGTGCGGGACAGGGGGGACCAATGCGGCAGCCCCAGCATTTT.

Here the CDR3 reads CASSVAPTENTEAFF. CDR3 nucleotides: TGTGCCAGCAGCGTAGCCCCGACAGAGAACACTGAAGCTTTCTTT. The chain links TRBV9 to TRBJ1-1; D might be TRBD1 (5 bases). The germline V and J ends were trimmed by 0 bases and 1 base, with 10 bases remaining between them. CDR3 length equals 15 residues. Germline CDR1 reads SGDLS; CDR2 reads YYNGEE.

The chain links TRBV6-5 to TRBJ2-5; tentatively, D is TRBD2 (6 bases). Deletions cut 6 bases from V and 7 bases from J, with 12 bases between. The CDR3 runs to 12 residues. Germline V gene lookup returns CDR1 MNHEY and CDR2 SVGAGI. CDR3 coding DNA: TGTGCCAGCAGAGCCCGGCGGGGGACCCAGTACTTC. Its translation: CASRARRGTQYF.

The chain uses TRBV15 and TRBJ2-7; no firm D call. CDR1 and CDR2 from the germline V gene are LNHNV and YYDKDF (reference sequence). With 4 bases removed from V and 0 bases from J, the gap between germline ends came to 13 bases. The CDR3 has 15 residues. The chain's CDR3 is CATSKLFRLSYEQYF. Written as DNA, the CDR3 is TGTGCCACCAGCAAGCTATTCCGCCTCTCCTACGAGCAGTACTTC.

This chain connects TRBV29-1 to TRBJ2-1, with a tentative D call TRBD2 (5 bases). CDR1 and CDR2 (germline): SQVTM, ANQGSEA. The length of the CDR3 is 11 residues. Deletions cut 7 bases from V and 7 bases from J, with 11 bases between. In DNA form, the CDR3 reads TGCAGCGGCTGGAGGAGTAATGAGCAGTTCTTC. As protein: CSGWRSNEQFF.

The chain has TRBV4-1 and TRBJ2-1, with TRBD2 identical over 13 bases. The V segment lost 6 bases and the J segment 5 bases; nucleotides outside the gene matches: 4. The CDR3 contains 15 residues. Looked up from germline, CDR1 is MGHRA and CDR2 is YSYEKL. The CDR3 DNA reads TGCGCCAGCAGTCCCGGGACTAGCGGGGACAATGAGCAGTTCTTC. Translating it yields CASSPGTSGDNEQFF.

V usage is TRBV6-4 and J usage is TRBJ2-1; 7 bases map to TRBD2. The germline gives CDR1 MRHNA, CDR2 SNTAGT. The CDR3 totals 13 residues. The CDR3 region has the DNA TGTGGCCACGAGAAACTAGCGTTGAATGAGCAGTTCTTC. Protein product: CGHEKLALNEQFF.

This chain uses TRBV2 with TRBJ2-7, with 9 bases lining up with TRBD2. The trim removed 2 bases at V and 2 bases at J, leaving 4 bases unmatched. Germline assignment: CDR1 SNHLY and CDR2 FYNNEI. This CDR3 is 15 amino acids long. The CDR3 DNA follows: TGTGCCAGCAGTGAAAGAGCGGGAGGTGCCTACGAGCAGTACTTC. Protein product: CASSERAGGAYEQYF. Using reference TRBV2 and TRBJ2-7 for the parts outside the CDR3, the full variable domain is EPEVTQTPSHQVTQMGQEVILRCVPISNHLYFYWYRQILGQKVEFLVSFYNNEISEKSEIFDDQFSVERPDGSNFTLKIRSTKLEDSAMYFCASSERAGGAYEQYFGPGTRLTVT.

This clone has only a few counts. The chain is built from TRBV4-1 and TRBJ2-1; D is uncertain. V was trimmed by 3 bases and J by 5 bases, leaving 20 bases between them. Germline loops: CDR1 MGHRA, CDR2 YSYEKL. CDR3 size: 17 residues. In DNA, the CDR3 is TGCGCCAGCAGCCACCCCCAGACTCGGTACGTTAACAATGAGCAGTTCTTC. The encoded protein is CASSHPQTRYVNNEQFF.

The genes are TRBV4-1 and TRBJ2-1; D might be TRBD2 (5 bases). CDR3 length equals 15 residues. The V gene's germline CDR1 is MGHRA and CDR2 YSYEKL. Trimming pared 3 bases from V and 3 bases from J, leaving 12 bases between. CDR3 bases: TGCGCCAGCAGCCAGGGATTCGGACTCTACAATGAGCAGTTCTTC. Translation gives CASSQGFGLYNEQFF.

This clone has only a few counts. The chain couples TRBV18 to TRBJ2-1; 9 nucleotides agree with TRBD2. J gave up 4 bases and V 3 bases, and 7 bases lay outside the gene matches. The CDR3 consists of 16 residues. The germline V gene encodes CDR1 KGHSH and CDR2 LQKENI. CDR3 DNA sequence: TGTGCCAGCTCACCCTTGCGGGAGGGTTGGTACAATGAGCAGTTCTTC. Protein product: CASSPLREGWYNEQFF.

This chain joins TRBV5-1 and TRBJ2-1, with 14 bases that match TRBD2. The germline V gene has CDR1 SGHRS and CDR2 YFSETQ. The CDR3 runs 15 residues. The V and J ends lost 4 bases and 15 bases, in that order; junction bases with no gene match: 12. The CDR3 DNA follows: TGCGCCAGCAGCCCTGGGACTAGCGGGAGTTGGGGGAGGTTCTTC. It yields the protein CASSPGTSGSWGRFF.

The V call is TRBV4-2, the J call TRBJ1-4, with D tentatively TRBD1 (5 bases). The CDR3 is made up of 14 amino acids. The germline V gene encodes CDR1 LGHNA and CDR2 YNFKEQ. V was pared by 0 bases and J by 8 bases, with 10 bases between. For the CDR3, the DNA is TGTGCCAGCAGCCAAGACCAGGGTGGGGAAAAACTGTTTTTT. As protein: CASSQDQGGEKLFF.

The chain employs TRBV9 and TRBJ2-1, with TRBD2 matching 14 bases. Germline-derived CDR1 and CDR2 are SGDLS and YYNGEE. J was trimmed by 6 bases and V by 5 bases; bases with no gene match: 10. CDR3 length: 17 amino acids. The CDR3 DNA sequence: TGTGCCAGCAGTTCCGGGACTAGCGGGAGTAGACGCAATGAGCAGTTCTTC. Protein sequence: CASSSGTSGSRRNEQFF.

The genes are TRBV13 and TRBJ2-2; 9 positions agree with TRBD1. Per the germline V gene, CDR1 is PRHDT and CDR2 is FYEKMQ (reference sequence). This CDR3 has 16 residues. V shed 5 bases, J shed 1 base, and the junction held 5 bases outside the gene matches. CDR3 protein: CASSPPGQGNTGELFF. The CDR3 nucleotides are TGTGCCAGCAGCCCCCCGGGACAGGGGAACACCGGGGAGCTGTTTTTT.

About this clone: The same CDR3 arises from other DNA sequences in this sample as well. Written as DNA, the CDR3 is TGCGCCAGCAGCCAAGGACTAGCGGGAGCCTACGAGCAGTACTTC. Translated: CASSQGLAGAYEQYF. The genes are TRBV4-3 and TRBJ2-7; 12 bases line up with TRBD2. CDR1 is LGHNA, CDR2 YSLEER, per germline. The trim removed 1 base at V and 2 bases at J, leaving 0 bases unmatched. The CDR3 totals 15 residues.

The chain uses TRBV11-2 and TRBJ1-2, with D perhaps TRBD1 (6 bases). Germline V lookup: CDR1 SGHAT, CDR2 FQNNGV. This CDR3 is 14 amino acids long. V lost 5 bases to trimming and J lost 4 bases, with 14 bases between them. This chain's CDR3 is CASSTRGGGYGYTF. The DNA of the CDR3 is TGTGCCAGCAGCACTAGGGGGGGAGGCTATGGCTACACCTTC.

The V gene is TRBV10-1, the J gene TRBJ2-1, with 9 positions matching TRBD2. This CDR3 is 18 amino acids long. Germline CDR1 WNHNN, CDR2 SYGVQD (reference sequence). V lost 0 bases, J lost 1 base, and 7 bases stayed unmatched. DNA of the CDR3: TGCGCCAGCAGTGAGTCTAACAGACTAGCGGCATCCTACAATGAGCAGTTCTTC. Protein: CASSESNRLAASYNEQFF.

The CDR3 sequence: CASSQDSSDTQYF. CDR3 coding DNA: TGCGCCAGCAGCCAAGATAGTTCCGATACGCAGTATTTT. The chain recombines TRBV4-3 with TRBJ2-3; no clear D gene. The germline gives CDR1 LGHNA, CDR2 YSLEER. CDR3 length equals 13 residues. Deletions cut 0 bases from V and 6 bases from J, with 7 bases between.

The chain joins TRBV2 to TRBJ1-1; 8 bases agree with TRBD1. Germline-derived CDR1 and CDR2 are SNHLY and FYNNEI. V shed 8 bases and J 9 bases; nucleotides not matched to a gene: 5. The CDR3 has 11 residues. This CDR3 reads CASVRGRKAFF. The CDR3 DNA follows: TGTGCCAGCGTCAGGGGGCGCAAAGCTTTCTTT.

J is TRBJ2-3 and V is TRBV7-9; perhaps TRBD1 as D (5 bases). The length of the CDR3 is 15 residues. Germline loops: CDR1 SEHNR, CDR2 FQNEAQ (reference sequence). V was cut by 0 bases and J by 9 bases, with 16 bases left in between. CDR3 in DNA: TGTGCCAGCAGCTTAGCGGACAAGGTGGACGGGACGCAGTATTTT. Amino acid sequence: CASSLADKVDGTQYF.

This clone was found a few times. The V and J genes are TRBV5-5 and TRBJ2-1, with 10 bases aligning to TRBD2. There are 16 residues in the CDR3. V dropped 0 bases and J dropped 8; count of bases not matched to a gene: 8. Germline CDR1 SGHKS, CDR2 YYEKEE (reference sequence). CDR3 amino acids: CASSLGQREGMDEQFF. The CDR3 bases are TGTGCCAGCAGCTTGGGTCAGCGGGAGGGAATGGATGAGCAGTTCTTC.